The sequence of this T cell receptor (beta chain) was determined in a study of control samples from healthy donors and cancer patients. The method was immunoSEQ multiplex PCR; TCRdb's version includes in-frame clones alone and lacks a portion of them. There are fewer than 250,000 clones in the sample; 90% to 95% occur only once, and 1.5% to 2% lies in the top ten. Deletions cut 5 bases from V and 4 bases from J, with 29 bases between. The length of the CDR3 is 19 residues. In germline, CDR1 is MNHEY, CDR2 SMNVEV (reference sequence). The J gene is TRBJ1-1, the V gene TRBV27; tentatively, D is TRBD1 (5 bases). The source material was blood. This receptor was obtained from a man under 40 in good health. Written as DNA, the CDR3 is TGTGCCAGCAGTCCCTTAAGCGTGGGGCGGGAGCGTGAGGGCACTGAAGCTTTCTTT. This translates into CASSPLSVGREREGTEAFF.